This note documents a single T cell receptor (beta chain) sequence. The antigen remains unidentified. The germline gene is not matched at one end of the junction; a read error may be the cause. This CDR3 has 10 amino acids. The germline V gene has CDR1 MNHNS and CDR2 SASEGT. This specimen comes from a study of cytomegalovirus exposure and HLA in healthy donors. Study results and caveats: Reported performance of the classifier showed diagnosis of cytomegalovirus status with high specificity and sensitivity. Donor immune exposure was known only as CMV serostatus. Being indistinguishable, some V segments were excluded, TRBV6-2 and TRBV6-3 among them. A later analysis associated some 16,000 TCR beta sequences with HLA alleles at a 0.05 false discovery rate.

With 60 Vbeta and 13 Jbeta primers, the PCR was carried out. Profiling relied on immunoSEQ multiplex PCR, and the TCRdb table lists in-frame clones only, not all of them. The repertoire consists of some 160,000 clones, with about three quarters occurring once and the leading ten covering about 1.3%. The origin of this receptor is a woman aged 30 to 39 in good health and CMV-seronegative. The rearrangement uses TRBV6-1 and TRBJ1-5, with D uncertain. The sample consisted of PBMCs. DNA for the CDR3: TGTGCCAGCAGCAGTCAGCCCCAGCATTTT. The encoded protein is CASSSQPQHF.